This T cell receptor beta chain emerged from a study of OX40 agonist ivuxolimab in advanced cancers. Study-wide context: Ivuxolimab, which patients received intravenously every 2 weeks, was dosed at 0.01 to 10 mg/kg. Study results and caveats: Low clonal expansion, among the lowest seen, marked partial responders at 0.1-3.0 mg/kg.

The assay was immunoSEQ multiplex PCR, and TCRdb's table has in-frame clones only and misses some. In the table there are some 70,000 clones, 87% of which are singletons. Trimming removed 2 bases at V and 8 bases at J, with 18 bases between. CDR1 and CDR2 from the germline V gene are SNHLY and FYNNEI. The CDR3 spans 15 residues. The count of this clone is one. Antigen unknown. The source is an adult with an advanced solid tumor such as melanoma, head and neck, liver or kidney cancer. Material: CD4+ or CD8+ T cells sorted from blood, obtained in a trial of the OX40 agonist ivuxolimab. The rearrangement joins TRBV2 to TRBJ1-2, with D perhaps TRBD1 (5 bases). CDR3 nucleotides: TGTGCCAGCAGTGAACGGGGCCAGGGCGGTTGGGGCTACACCTTC. This translates into CASSERGQGGWGYTF.